The rows below give T cell receptor beta chains drawn from one sample of a study of blood T cell repertoires in COVID-19. Generated by immunoSEQ multiplex PCR, the TCRdb table keeps only in-frame clones and is missing some. Altogether 200,000 to 300,000 clones are present, approximately 78% being singletons, with the ten largest covering approximately 13%. The sequencing input was peripheral blood. Source of these receptors: a woman aged 55-70 years with active or convalescent COVID-19. Both conserved end residues are trimmed from each CDR3. The D gene is left open where the match is weak. Size is stated for part of the rows, as once, few or many counts, or as a class when the clone is expanded.

D gene	J gene	clone size	V gene	CDR3 protein
TRBD2	TRBJ2-3	NA	TRBV27	ASSLSGRGTDTQY
TRBD2	TRBJ2-2	NA	TRBV6-1	ASSDIAGGRNTGELF
NA	TRBJ1-1	NA	TRBV2	ASILGQLNTEAF
NA	TRBJ1-5	NA	TRBV21-1	ASSKAPRLFPGQKDNQPQH
NA	TRBJ1-1	NA	TRBV16	ASSQSGTMNTEAF
NA	TRBJ2-3	once	TRBV27	ASSFSYMRPDTQY
TRBD1	TRBJ1-4	NA	TRBV9	ASSAGTGLEKLF
NA	TRBJ2-3	NA	TRBV5-1	ASSFNSPTDTQY
TRBD2	TRBJ2-1	NA	TRBV7-2	ASSVGLAYNEQF
TRBD1	TRBJ2-7	once	TRBV12-5	ASGLVLVGQGGYEQY
NA	TRBJ1-2	NA	TRBV6-5	ASSQRLELRGYT
NA	TRBJ1-6	NA	TRBV20-1	SASGRGYNSPLH
TRBD1	TRBJ2-7	NA	TRBV29-1	SVEGGQGPPNEQY
NA	TRBJ2-2	NA	TRBV4-1	ASSQVAGPGHWVLGYTGELF
NA	TRBJ1-5	NA	TRBV19	ASSIGGRVGQPQH
TRBD1	TRBJ1-6	NA	TRBV5-1	ASRTPTGDSPLH
TRBD1	TRBJ1-5	few	TRBV18	ASSRDRGNQPQH
NA	TRBJ1-1	NA	TRBV19	ASTRGQWGPLNTEAF
NA	TRBJ1-3	NA	TRBV19	ASSGGGTGNTIY
NA	TRBJ1-3	NA	TRBV9	ASSVARGDTIY
NA	TRBJ2-2	NA	TRBV11-3	ASSFTVTGELF
NA	TRBJ2-3	NA	TRBV6-5	ASSPRVAEDTQY
NA	TRBJ1-5	NA	TRBV6-5	ASTKGQNNQPQH
NA	TRBJ1-5	NA	TRBV19	ASSIWREGARPQH
NA	TRBJ1-4	once	TRBV6-5	ASSYGRGSTNEKLF
NA	TRBJ1-1	NA	TRBV7-9	ASSLRGEGTEAF
TRBD1	TRBJ1-2	NA	TRBV28	ASRRQGASNYGYT
TRBD2	TRBJ2-5	NA	TRBV5-1	ASSLGLAGDFQETQY
TRBD1	TRBJ2-7	NA	TRBV9	ASSGGGQGNEQY
TRBD1	TRBJ1-2	NA	TRBV19	ASSVTGGSRGYT
TRBD1	TRBJ2-7	NA	TRBV3-1/TRBV3-2	ATTFFGQGGYEQY
NA	TRBJ1-5	NA	TRBV6-1	ASSEHGGRSNQPQH
TRBD1	TRBJ1-2	few	TRBV11-2	ASSVNRGNGYT
TRBD2	TRBJ2-1	NA	TRBV7-3	ASSLLAGAYNEQF
NA	TRBJ1-1	NA	TRBV2	ASSEHRVGKNTEAF
NA	TRBJ1-1	once	TRBV7-9	ASSAHRPGDTEAF
NA	TRBJ2-7	NA	TRBV5-1	ASSIDRSRSYEQY